This T cell receptor beta chain appears in the sequencing data of a study of blood T cells in healthy people across ages. This clonotype was detected only a few times. Alongside a J-beta primer mix, a sample-barcoded 5' primer served in a second PCR lasting roughly 6 to 11 cycles. TCRdb processed the 5' RACE reads anew with MiXCR; each CDR3 protein has one entry. The table includes approximately 1.5 million distinct CDR3 sequences, around 35% detected once. Trimming shortened V by 3 bases and J by 1 base, and 11 bases separated the two germline ends. Germline assignment: CDR1 DFQATT and CDR2 SNEGSKA (reference sequence). The length of the CDR3 is 14 residues.

This sequence was found in a young woman in good health. The chain links TRBV20-1 to TRBJ2-3; unclear D gene. Sample: blood. The CDR3 DNA sequence: TGCAGTGCTAGTTTTTACGCGGGCACAGATACGCAGTATTTT. Translating it yields CSASFYAGTDTQYF.